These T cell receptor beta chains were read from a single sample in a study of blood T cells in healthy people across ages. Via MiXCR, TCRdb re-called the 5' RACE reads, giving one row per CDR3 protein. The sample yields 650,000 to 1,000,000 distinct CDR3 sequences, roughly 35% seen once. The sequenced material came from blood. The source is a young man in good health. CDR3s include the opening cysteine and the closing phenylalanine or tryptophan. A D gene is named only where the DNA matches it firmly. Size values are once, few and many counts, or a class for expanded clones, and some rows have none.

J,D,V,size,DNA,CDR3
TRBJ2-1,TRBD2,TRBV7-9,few,TGTGCCAGCAGCGCAGTCCGGACTAGCGGGGACAATGAGCAGTTCTTC,CASSAVRTSGDNEQFF
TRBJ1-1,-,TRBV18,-,TGTGCCAGCTCACTGGGGGGACACATGAACACTGAAGCTTTCTTT,CASSLGGHMNTEAFF
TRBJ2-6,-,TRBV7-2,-,TGTGCCAACAGCTTTTATGGCTCTGGGGCCAACGTCCTGACTTTC,CANSFYGSGANVLTF
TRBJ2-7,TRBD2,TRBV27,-,TGTGCCAGCAGTTTTGCGGGAGGTACAGTCTACGAGCAGTACTTC,CASSFAGGTVYEQYF
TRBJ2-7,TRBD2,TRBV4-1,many,TGCGCCAGCAGCCAAGATCTCACCGGGCCTAGCGGAAGGCCCTACGAGCAGTACTTC,CASSQDLTGPSGRPYEQYF
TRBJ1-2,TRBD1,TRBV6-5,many,TGTGCCAGCAGTTACCGGGACAGCGCAAACTATGGCTACACCTTC,CASSYRDSANYGYTF
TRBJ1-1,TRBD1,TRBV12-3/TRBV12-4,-,TGTGCCAGCAGTTTATTAAACAGGGGGGCTGAAGCTTTCTTT,CASSLLNRGAEAFF
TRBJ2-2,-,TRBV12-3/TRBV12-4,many,TGTGCCAGCAGTCCCGGGCCTTACACCGGGGAGCTGTTTTTT,CASSPGPYTGELFF
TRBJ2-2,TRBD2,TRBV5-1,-,TGCGCCAGCAGCTCAGCGGGGCCGAACACCGGGGAGCTGTTTTTT,CASSSAGPNTGELFF
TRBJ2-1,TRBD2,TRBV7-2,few,TGTGCCAGCAGCATCGGACTAGCGGGGGGTAAATACAATGAGCAGTTCTTC,CASSIGLAGGKYNEQFF
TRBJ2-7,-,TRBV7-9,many,TGTGCCAGCAGCTTGGACACTAGCTCCTACGAGCAGTACTTC,CASSLDTSSYEQYF
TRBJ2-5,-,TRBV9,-,TGTGCCAGCAGCCCCAAGACAGGCCGGGGGCAGTACTTC,CASSPKTGRGQYF
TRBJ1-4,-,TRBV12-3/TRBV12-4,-,TGTGCCAGCAGTTCTAGCGAACTGGTGGGTGAAAAACTGTTTTTT,CASSSSELVGEKLFF